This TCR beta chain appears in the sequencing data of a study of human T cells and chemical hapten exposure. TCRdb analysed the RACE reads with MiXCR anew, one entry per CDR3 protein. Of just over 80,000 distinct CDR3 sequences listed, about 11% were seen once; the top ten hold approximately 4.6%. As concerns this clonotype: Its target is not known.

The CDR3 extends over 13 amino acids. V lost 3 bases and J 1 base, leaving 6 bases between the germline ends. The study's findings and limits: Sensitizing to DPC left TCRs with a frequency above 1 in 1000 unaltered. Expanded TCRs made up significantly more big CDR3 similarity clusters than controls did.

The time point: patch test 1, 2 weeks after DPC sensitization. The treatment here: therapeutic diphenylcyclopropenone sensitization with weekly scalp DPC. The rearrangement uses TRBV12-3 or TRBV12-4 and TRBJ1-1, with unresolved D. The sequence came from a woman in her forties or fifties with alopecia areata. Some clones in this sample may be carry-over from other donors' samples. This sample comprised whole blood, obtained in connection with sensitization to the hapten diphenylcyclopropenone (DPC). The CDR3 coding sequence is TGTGCCAGCAGTTTGACCGCGAACACTGAAGCTTTCTTT. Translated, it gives CASSLTANTEAFF.